This T cell receptor (beta chain) was captured in a study of shared clonotypes between healthy human individuals. Study background: The study enrolled a couple of women and three men aged 18 to 49. General study points: Clonotypes shared by all four donors outscored non-shared clonotypes in generation probability. Having only a few donors restricted how much genetic and exposure-history diversity was captured.

Only one count was recorded for this clone. No antigen is known for it. At the DNA level, this CDR3 is encoded by other sequences in the same sample as well. The healthy adult donors were HIV-negative and reported no recent acute infections or vaccinations. Clones were sequenced by immunoSEQ multiplex PCR, and TCRdb holds only the in-frame ones, with some missing. The table records about 1.5 million clones, 95% to 99% of them present only once. Specimen: naive CD4+ T cells sorted from blood. Sample subset: CD45RA+ positively selected. This clonotype was obtained from a man aged 25-40 years in good health.

As DNA, the CDR3 is TGTGCCAGCAGCGTAGGGGTGAGGGAGACCCAGTACTTC. It specifies CASSVGVRETQYF. The chain has TRBV9 and TRBJ2-5; D unresolved. The CDR3 length is 13 residues. Germline V gene sequence: CDR1 SGDLS, CDR2 YYNGEE. Trimming took 0 bases from V and 5 from J, leaving 8 bases between them.